What follows are 6 T cell receptor beta chains derived from one specimen sequenced in a study of CD8 T cells in ankylosing spondylitis. TCRdb itself ran the 5' RACE reads through MiXCR, one entry per CDR3 protein. The profile shows about 89,000 distinct CDR3 sequences, 25% to 35% of them singletons. What was sequenced was blood, either unsorted or a sorted T cell fraction (not recorded which). These receptors were collected from a male donor with ankylosing spondylitis or in good health (not recorded which).

This chain links TRBV12-3 or TRBV12-4 with TRBJ2-7, with TRBD2 matching 11 bases. V was pared by 6 bases and J by 4 bases, with 5 bases of the junction left unmatched. This CDR3 comprises 14 residues. The CDR3 is CASSAGLADYEQYF. The CDR3 nucleotides read TGTGCCAGCAGCGCGGGACTAGCGGATTACGAGCAGTACTTC.

This clonotype was detected a few times. V is TRBV5-1 and J is TRBJ2-7; D uncertain. The germline V gene has CDR1 SGHRS and CDR2 YFSETQ. The CDR3 contains 13 residues. Trimming removed 6 bases from V and 3 bases from J, with 13 bases in between. This chain's CDR3 is CASKTPIGYEQYV. Written as DNA, the CDR3 is TGCGCCAGCAAGACCCCAATCGGCTACGAGCAGTACGTC.

The chain carries TRBV27 and TRBJ2-1, with TRBD1 identical over 9 bases. The CDR3 spans 16 residues. The ends lost 6 bases at V and 9 bases at J; junction bases unmatched: 15. CDR1 and CDR2 (germline): MNHEY, SMNVEV (reference sequence). DNA for the CDR3: TGTGCCAGCAGCTGGGACCCGGGACAGGGAATAGGTGAGCAGTTCTTC. Translating gives CASSWDPGQGIGEQFF.

This chain connects TRBV14 to TRBJ1-2, with D unresolved. The length of the CDR3 is 11 residues. Deletions cut 2 bases from V and 7 bases from J, with 5 bases between. Looked up from germline, CDR1 is SGHDN and CDR2 is FVKESK. CDR3 region: CASSQSVGYTF. The CDR3 nucleotides are TGTGCCAGCAGCCAAAGCGTTGGCTACACCTTC.

V usage is TRBV5-1 and J usage is TRBJ1-2, with TRBD1 as a possible D gene (5 bases). CDR1 is SGHRS, CDR2 YFSETQ, per germline. The CDR3 loop spans 15 amino acids. Trimming stripped 0 bases from V and 4 bases from J, with 13 bases between. The CDR3: CASSLDPGTAYGYTF. The CDR3 DNA is TGCGCCAGCAGCTTGGATCCGGGGACGGCCTATGGCTACACCTTC.

The chain joins TRBV10-3 to TRBJ1-5; no clear D gene. CDR1 is ENHRY, CDR2 SYGVKD, per germline. V was cut by 0 bases and J by 2 bases, with 8 bases left in between. The CDR3 has 15 residues. Here the CDR3 DNA reads TGTGCCATCAGTGAGTCGGTCCGAGGCAATCAGCCCCAGCATTTT. Translation: CAISESVRGNQPQHF.